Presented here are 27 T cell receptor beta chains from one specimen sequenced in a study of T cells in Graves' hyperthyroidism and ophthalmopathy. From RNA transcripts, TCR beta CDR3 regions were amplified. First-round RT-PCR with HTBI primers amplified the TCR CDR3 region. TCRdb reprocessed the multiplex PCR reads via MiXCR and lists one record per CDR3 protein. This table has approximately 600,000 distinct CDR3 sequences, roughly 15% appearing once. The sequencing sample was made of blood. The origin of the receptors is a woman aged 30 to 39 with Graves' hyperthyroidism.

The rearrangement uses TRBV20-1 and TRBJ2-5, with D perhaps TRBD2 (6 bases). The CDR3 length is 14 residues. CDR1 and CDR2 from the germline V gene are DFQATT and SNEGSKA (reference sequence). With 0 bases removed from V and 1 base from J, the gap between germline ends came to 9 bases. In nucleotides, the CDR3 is TGCAGTGCTAGAGAATGGAGGGGCCAAGAGACCCAGTACTTC. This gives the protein CSAREWRGQETQYF.

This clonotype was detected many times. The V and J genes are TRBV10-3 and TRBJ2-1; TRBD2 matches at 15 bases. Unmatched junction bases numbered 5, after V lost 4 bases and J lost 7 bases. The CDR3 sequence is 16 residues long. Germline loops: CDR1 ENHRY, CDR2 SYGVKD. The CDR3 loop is CAISGYGTSGGNEQFF. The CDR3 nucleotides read TGTGCCATCAGTGGGTATGGGACTAGCGGGGGGAATGAGCAGTTCTTC.

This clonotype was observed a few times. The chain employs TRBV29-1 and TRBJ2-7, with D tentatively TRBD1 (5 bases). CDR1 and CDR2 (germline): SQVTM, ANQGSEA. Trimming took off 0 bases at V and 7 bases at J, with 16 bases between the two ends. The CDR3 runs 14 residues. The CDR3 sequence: CSVEDSGNMGEQYF. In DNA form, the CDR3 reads TGCAGCGTTGAAGATTCAGGGAATATGGGAGAGCAGTACTTC.

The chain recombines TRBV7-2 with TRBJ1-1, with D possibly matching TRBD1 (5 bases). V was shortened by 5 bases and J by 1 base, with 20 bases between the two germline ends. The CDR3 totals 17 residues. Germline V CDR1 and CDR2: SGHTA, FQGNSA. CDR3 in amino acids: CASSAGGTLGGNTEAFF. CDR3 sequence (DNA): TGTGCCAGCAGCGCCGGGGGGACTCTTGGGGGGAACACTGAAGCTTTCTTT.

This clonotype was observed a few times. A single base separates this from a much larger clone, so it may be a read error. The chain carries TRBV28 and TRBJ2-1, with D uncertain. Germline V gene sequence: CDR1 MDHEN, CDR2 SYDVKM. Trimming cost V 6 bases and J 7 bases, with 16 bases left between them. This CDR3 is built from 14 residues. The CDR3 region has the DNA TGTGCCAGCAGACCCGCCACGCGGTCGAATGAGCAGTTCTTC. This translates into CASRPATRSNEQFF. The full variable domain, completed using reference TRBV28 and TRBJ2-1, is DVKVTQSSRYLVKRTGEKVFLECVQDMDHENMFWYRQDPGLGLRLIYFSYDVKMKEKGDIPEGYSVSREKKERFSLILESASTNQTSMYLCASRPATRSNEQFFGPGTRLTVL.

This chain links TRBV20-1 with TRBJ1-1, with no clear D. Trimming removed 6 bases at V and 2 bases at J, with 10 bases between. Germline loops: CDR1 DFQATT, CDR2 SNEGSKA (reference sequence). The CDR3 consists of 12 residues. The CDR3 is CSAPSGNTEAFF. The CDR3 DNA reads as TGCAGTGCGCCGAGCGGCAACACTGAAGCTTTCTTT.

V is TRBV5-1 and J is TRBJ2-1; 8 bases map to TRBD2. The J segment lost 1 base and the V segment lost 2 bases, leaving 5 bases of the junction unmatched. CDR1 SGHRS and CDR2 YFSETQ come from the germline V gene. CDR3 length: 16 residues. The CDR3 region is CASSFSSGPSYNEQFF. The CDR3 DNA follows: TGCGCCAGCAGCTTCTCTAGCGGGCCATCCTACAATGAGCAGTTCTTC. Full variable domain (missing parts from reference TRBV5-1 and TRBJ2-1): KAGVTQTPRYLIKTRGQQVTLSCSPISGHRSVSWYQQTPGQGLQFLFEYFSETQRNKGNFPGRFSGRQFSNSRSEMNVSTLELGDSALYLCASSFSSGPSYNEQFFGPGTRLTVL.

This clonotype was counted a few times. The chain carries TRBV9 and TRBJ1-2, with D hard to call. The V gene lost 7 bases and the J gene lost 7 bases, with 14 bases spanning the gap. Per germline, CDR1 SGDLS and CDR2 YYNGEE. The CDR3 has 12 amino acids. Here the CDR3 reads CASHGRRGGYTF. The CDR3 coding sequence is TGTGCCAGCCACGGACGGCGCGGTGGCTACACCTTC.

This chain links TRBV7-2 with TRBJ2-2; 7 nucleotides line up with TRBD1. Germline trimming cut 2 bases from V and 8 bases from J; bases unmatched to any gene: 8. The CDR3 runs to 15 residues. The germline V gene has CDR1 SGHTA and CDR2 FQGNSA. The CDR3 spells CASSLRGPVRGELFF. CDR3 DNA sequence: TGTGCCAGCAGCTTAAGGGGGCCGGTTCGGGGGGAGCTGTTTTTT.

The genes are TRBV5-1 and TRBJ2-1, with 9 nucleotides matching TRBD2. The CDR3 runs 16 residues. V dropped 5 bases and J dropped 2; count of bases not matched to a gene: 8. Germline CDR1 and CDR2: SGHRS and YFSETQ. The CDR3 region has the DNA TGCGCCAGCAGGCCTGAACTAGCGGGTACCTACAATGAGCAGTTCTTC. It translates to CASRPELAGTYNEQFF. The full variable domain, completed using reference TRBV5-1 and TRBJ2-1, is KAGVTQTPRYLIKTRGQQVTLSCSPISGHRSVSWYQQTPGQGLQFLFEYFSETQRNKGNFPGRFSGRQFSNSRSEMNVSTLELGDSALYLCASRPELAGTYNEQFFGPGTRLTVL.

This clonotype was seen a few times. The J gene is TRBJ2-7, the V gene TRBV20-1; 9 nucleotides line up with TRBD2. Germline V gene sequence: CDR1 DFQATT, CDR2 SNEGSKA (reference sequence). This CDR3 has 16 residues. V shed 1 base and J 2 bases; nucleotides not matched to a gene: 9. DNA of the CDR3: TGCAGTGCTAGAGTAAAAAACAGCGGGAGGCCCTACGAGCAGTACTTC. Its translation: CSARVKNSGRPYEQYF.

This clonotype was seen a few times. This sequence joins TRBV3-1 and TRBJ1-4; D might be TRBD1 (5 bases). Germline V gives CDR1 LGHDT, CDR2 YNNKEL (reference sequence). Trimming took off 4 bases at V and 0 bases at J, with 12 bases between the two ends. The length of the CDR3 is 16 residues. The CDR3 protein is CASSPGRGTTNEKLFF. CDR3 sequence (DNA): TGTGCCAGCAGCCCGGGACGTGGGACAACTAATGAAAAACTGTTTTTT.

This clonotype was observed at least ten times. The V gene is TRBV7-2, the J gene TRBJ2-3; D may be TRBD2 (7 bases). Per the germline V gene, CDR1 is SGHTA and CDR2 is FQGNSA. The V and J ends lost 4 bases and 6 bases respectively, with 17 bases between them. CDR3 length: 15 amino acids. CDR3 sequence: CASSWGGGEVDTQYF. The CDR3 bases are TGTGCCAGCAGCTGGGGCGGGGGCGAGGTGGATACGCAGTATTTT.

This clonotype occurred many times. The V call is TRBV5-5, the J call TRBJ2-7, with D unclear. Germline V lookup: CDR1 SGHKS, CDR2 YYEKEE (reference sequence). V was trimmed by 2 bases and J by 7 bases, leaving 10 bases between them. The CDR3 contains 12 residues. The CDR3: CASSFRGVEQYF. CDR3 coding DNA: TGTGCCAGCAGCTTTCGAGGAGTGGAGCAGTACTTC.

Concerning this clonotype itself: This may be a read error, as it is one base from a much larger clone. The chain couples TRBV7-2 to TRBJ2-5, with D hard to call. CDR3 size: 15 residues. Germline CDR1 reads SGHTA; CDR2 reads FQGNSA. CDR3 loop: CASSLVLGRKDTQYF. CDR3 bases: TGTGCCAGCAGCTTAGTTTTAGGCCGAAAAGATACCCAGTACTTC.

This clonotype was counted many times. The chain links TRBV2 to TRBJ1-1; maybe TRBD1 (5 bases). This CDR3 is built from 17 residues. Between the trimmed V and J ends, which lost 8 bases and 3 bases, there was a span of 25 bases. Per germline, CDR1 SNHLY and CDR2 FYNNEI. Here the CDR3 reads CASENSFGGLGDTEAFF. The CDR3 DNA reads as TGTGCCAGCGAGAATAGTTTTGGTGGGCTGGGGGACACTGAAGCTTTCTTT.

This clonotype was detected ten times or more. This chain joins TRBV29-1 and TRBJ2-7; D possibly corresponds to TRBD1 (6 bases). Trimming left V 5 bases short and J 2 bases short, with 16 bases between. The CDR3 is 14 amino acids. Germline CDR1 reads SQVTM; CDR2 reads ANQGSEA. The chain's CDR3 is CSVSYGTSTYEQYF. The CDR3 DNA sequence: TGCAGCGTTTCGTACGGGACATCAACCTACGAGCAGTACTTC.

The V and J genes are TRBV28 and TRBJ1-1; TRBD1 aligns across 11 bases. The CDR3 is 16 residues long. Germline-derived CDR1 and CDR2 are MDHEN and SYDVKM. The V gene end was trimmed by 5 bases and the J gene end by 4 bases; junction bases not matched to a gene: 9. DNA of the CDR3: TGTGCCAGCAGTCCGGGACAGGGGGATGGCGGCACTGAAGCTTTCTTT. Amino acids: CASSPGQGDGGTEAFF.

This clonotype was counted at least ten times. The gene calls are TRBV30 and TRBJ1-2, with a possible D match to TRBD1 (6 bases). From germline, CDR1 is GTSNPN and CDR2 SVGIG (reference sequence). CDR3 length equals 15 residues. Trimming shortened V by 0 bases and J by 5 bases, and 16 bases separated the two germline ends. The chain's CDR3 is CAWSVPPGAGYGYTF. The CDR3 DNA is TGTGCCTGGAGTGTACCCCCGGGGGCGGGATATGGCTACACCTTC.

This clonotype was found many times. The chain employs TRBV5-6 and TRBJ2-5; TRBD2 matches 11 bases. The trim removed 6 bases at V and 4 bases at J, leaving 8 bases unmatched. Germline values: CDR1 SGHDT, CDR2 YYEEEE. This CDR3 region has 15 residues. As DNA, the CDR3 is TGTGCCAGCAACGACGTAGCGGGAGGGAGAGAGACCCAGTACTTC. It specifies CASNDVAGGRETQYF.

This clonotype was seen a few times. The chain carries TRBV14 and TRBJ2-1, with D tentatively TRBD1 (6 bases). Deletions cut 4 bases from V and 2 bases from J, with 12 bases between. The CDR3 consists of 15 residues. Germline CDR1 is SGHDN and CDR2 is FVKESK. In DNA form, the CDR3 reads TGTGCCAGCAGCCCCGGGACACGAGCCTACAATGAGCAGTTCTTC. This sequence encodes CASSPGTRAYNEQFF.

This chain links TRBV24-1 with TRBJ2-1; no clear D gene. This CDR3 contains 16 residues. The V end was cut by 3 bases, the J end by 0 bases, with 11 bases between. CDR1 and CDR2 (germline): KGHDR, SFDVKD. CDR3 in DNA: TGTGCCACCAGTGATCCGGGCCGATTCTCCTACAATGAGCAGTTCTTC. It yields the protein CATSDPGRFSYNEQFF.

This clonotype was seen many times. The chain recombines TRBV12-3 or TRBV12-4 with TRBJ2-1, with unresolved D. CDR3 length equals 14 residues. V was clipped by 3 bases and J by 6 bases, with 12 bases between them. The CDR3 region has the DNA TGTGCCAGCAGTTTGGACCGCCTCGGCAATGAGCAGTTCTTC. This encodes CASSLDRLGNEQFF.

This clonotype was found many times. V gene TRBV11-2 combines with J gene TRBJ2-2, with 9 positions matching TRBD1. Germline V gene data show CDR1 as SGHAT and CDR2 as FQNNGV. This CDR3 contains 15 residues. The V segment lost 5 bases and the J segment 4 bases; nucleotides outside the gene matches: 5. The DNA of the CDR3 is TGTGCCAGCAGCCAGTGGGGACAGGGCACCGGGGAGCTGTTTTTT. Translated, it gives CASSQWGQGTGELFF. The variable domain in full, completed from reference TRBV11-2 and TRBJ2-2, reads EAGVAQSPRYKIIEKRQSVAFWCNPISGHATLYWYQQILGQGPKLLIQFQNNGVVDDSQLPKDRFSAERLKGVDSTLKIQPAKLEDSAVYLCASSQWGQGTGELFFGEGSRLTVL.

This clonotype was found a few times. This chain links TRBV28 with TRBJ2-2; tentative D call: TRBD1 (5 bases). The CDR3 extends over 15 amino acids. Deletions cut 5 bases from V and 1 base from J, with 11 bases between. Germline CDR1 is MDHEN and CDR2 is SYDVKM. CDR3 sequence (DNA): TGTGCCAGCAGTGTTCAGGGTCTGAACACCGGGGAGCTGTTTTTT. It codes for CASSVQGLNTGELFF.

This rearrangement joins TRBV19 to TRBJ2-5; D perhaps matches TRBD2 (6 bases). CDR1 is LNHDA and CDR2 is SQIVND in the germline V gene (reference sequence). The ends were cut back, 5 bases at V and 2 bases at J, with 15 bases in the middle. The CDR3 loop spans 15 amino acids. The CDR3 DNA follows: TGTGCCAGTAGTTGGGGGGTCGGAGATCAAGAGACCCAGTACTTC. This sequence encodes CASSWGVGDQETQYF.

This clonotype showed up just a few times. The CDR3 loop reads CASSLPLWGREPQHF. The CDR3 DNA is TGTGCCAGCAGTTTGCCATTGTGGGGAAGGGAGCCCCAGCATTTT. The chain employs TRBV28 and TRBJ1-5; D is ambiguous. Trimming shortened V by 3 bases and J by 8 bases, and 17 bases separated the two germline ends. CDR1 and CDR2 from the germline V gene are MDHEN and SYDVKM. This CDR3 region has 15 residues.